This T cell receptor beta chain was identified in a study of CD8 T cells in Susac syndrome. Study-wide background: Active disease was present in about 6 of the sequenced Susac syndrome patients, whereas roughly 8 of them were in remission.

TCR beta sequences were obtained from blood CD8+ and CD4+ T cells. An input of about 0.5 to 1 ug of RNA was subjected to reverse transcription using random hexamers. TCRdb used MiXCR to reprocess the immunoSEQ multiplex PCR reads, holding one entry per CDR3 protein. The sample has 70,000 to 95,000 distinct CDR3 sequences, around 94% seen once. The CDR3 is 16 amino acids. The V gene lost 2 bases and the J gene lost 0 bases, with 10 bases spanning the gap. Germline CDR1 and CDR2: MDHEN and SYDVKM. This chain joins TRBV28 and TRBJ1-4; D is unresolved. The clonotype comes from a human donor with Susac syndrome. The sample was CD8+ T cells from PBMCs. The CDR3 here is CASSLGVQATNEKLFF. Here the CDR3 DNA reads TGTGCCAGCAGTTTAGGGGTCCAAGCAACTAATGAAAAACTGTTTTTT.